This T cell receptor (beta chain) was identified during a study of response to subunit inactivated influenza vaccine. To note about this clonotype: Its antigen is currently unknown.

The CDR3 has 17 amino acids. Germline V CDR1 and CDR2: SGHTA, FQGNSA. The V segment lost 1 base and the J segment 3 bases; nucleotides outside the gene matches: 9. One entry per CDR3 protein results from TCRdb running MiXCR on the RT-PCR reads. The data contain around 520,000 distinct CDR3 sequences, approximately 12% of them seen just once; the ten biggest clones take up approximately 10%. General observations from the study: Authors suggested few new T cells are recruited by each seasonal influenza vaccination.

This sequence was found in a man aged 45-60 years who received an inactivated influenza vaccine. This chain connects TRBV7-2 to TRBJ2-7, with TRBD2 identical over 10 bases. Sample: PBMCs from blood, taken on the day of vaccination. The CDR3 region has the DNA TGTGCCAGCAGCTTAGGGATACCGGGACTAGCGAACTACGAGCAGTACTTC. Its protein is CASSLGIPGLANYEQYF.